This passage covers 5 T cell receptor beta chains from one sample sequenced in a study of blood T cell repertoires in COVID-19. Method: immunoSEQ multiplex PCR; TCRdb's copy keeps in-frame clones and lacks some. The table records some 250,000 clones, 88% of them present only once. The specimen was peripheral blood. These TCRs come from a woman in her twenties or thirties with acute or convalescent COVID-19.

The J gene is TRBJ2-2, the V gene TRBV9; D not resolved. Germline assignment: CDR1 SGDLS and CDR2 YYNGEE. The CDR3 consists of 15 residues. Deletions cut 3 bases from V and 6 bases from J, with 15 bases between. As DNA, the CDR3 is TGTGCCAGCAGCGCTCAAGTCGGTTTTGCCGGGGAGCTGTTTTTT. The encoded protein is CASSAQVGFAGELFF.

There are a few counts of this clone. The V gene is TRBV20-1, the J gene TRBJ2-1; D is perhaps TRBD1 (5 bases). This CDR3 has 11 amino acids. Trimming left V 5 bases short and J 4 bases short, with 6 bases between. Germline CDR1 DFQATT, CDR2 SNEGSKA (reference sequence). CDR3 nucleotides: TGCAGTGCTGACAGTTACAATGAGCAGTTCTTC. This sequence encodes CSADSYNEQFF.

The rearrangement links TRBV29-1 to TRBJ2-7, with 9 positions matching TRBD1. Germline V gene data show CDR1 as SQVTM and CDR2 as ANQGSEA. Trimming at V came to 7 bases and at J to 5 bases, leaving 6 bases not matched to a gene. The CDR3 length is 12 residues. DNA for the CDR3: TGCAGCGCTGGGGACAGGGCTAACGAGCAGTACTTC. It translates to CSAGDRANEQYF.

V and J are TRBV9 and TRBJ2-7; maybe TRBD2 (6 bases). Germline CDR1 reads SGDLS; CDR2 reads YYNGEE. Deletions cut 1 base from V and 6 bases from J, with 20 bases between. CDR3 length equals 16 residues. In nucleotides, the CDR3 is TGTGCCAGCAGCGTACTTCACGGGAGTTGGGTCGGCGAGCAGTACTTC. Encoded protein: CASSVLHGSWVGEQYF.

The chain links TRBV5-6 to TRBJ2-1, with 7 positions matching TRBD2. The CDR3 has 14 amino acids. Germline V lookup: CDR1 SGHDT, CDR2 YYEEEE. V lost 4 bases, J lost 4 bases, and 5 bases stayed unmatched. The CDR3 reads CASSPLADYNEQFF. In DNA form, the CDR3 reads TGTGCCAGCAGCCCTCTAGCGGATTACAATGAGCAGTTCTTC.